This is a list of T cell receptor beta chains from one sample in a study of T cells expressing NK-cell markers. TCRdb reprocessed the 5' RACE reads; each CDR3 protein has one entry and no DNA is given. The sample's table shows about 180,000 distinct CDR3 sequences. The specimen was blood T cells: a sorted CD56 or NKG2C T cell subset, CD4+ or CD8+ T cells, or bulk PBMC T cells (not recorded which). All receptors derive from a man between 18 and 69 years old in good health. Each CDR3 is given with its conserved first and last residue.

TRBV5-6,TRBJ2-7,16,CASSSGTSGGAYEQYF
TRBV7-9,TRBJ1-2,12,CASSSQGDGYTF
TRBV5-1,TRBJ2-1,14,CASSLHTARDEQFF
TRBV12-3/TRBV12-4,TRBJ2-3,14,CASSLTDSTDTQYF
TRBV12-3/TRBV12-4,TRBJ2-5,15,CASSYLNRRGETQYF
TRBV21-1,TRBJ1-1,15,CASSKNEELGTEAFF
TRBV20-1,TRBJ2-1,16,CSARHRTSGTYNEQFF
TRBV6-2/TRBV6-3,TRBJ2-7,15,CATHARQVSSYEQYF
TRBV19,TRBJ1-1,13,CASSIMSGTEAFF
TRBV9,TRBJ2-7,13,CASSTSGVEEQYF
TRBV13,TRBJ2-4,16,CASSLRAGLAKNIQYF
TRBV9,TRBJ2-1,14,CASSPSNPYNEQFF
TRBV11-2,TRBJ1-2,13,CASSSGQTYSYTF
TRBV7-3,TRBJ2-3,14,CASSSLGFTDTQYF
TRBV2,TRBJ2-3,18,CASSDPSGGAGGTDTQYF
TRBV6-4,TRBJ2-7,11,CASSETGEQYF